This note documents a single TCR beta chain sequence. Some clones are missing from TCRdb's copy, which holds only in-frame ones; the method was immunoSEQ multiplex PCR. The table includes about 43,000 clones, about 95% detected once. The sample comes from a study of preoperative IRX-2 immunotherapy in early breast cancer. The treatment here: preoperative locoregional IRX-2 cytokine immunotherapy. This phase Ib study tested locoregional IRX-2 cytokine immunotherapy given before surgery. This TCR came from a human donor with breast cancer. The sample here was tumor tissue, taken after IRX-2 immunotherapy.

The CDR3: CASSLKTPTSGESRNEQFF. CDR3 nucleotide sequence: TGTGCCAGCAGTTTAAAAACCCCGACTAGCGGGGAGTCCCGGAATGAGCAGTTCTTC. This sequence joins TRBV28 and TRBJ2-1; TRBD2 matches at 11 bases. The ends lost 2 bases at V and 7 bases at J; junction bases unmatched: 16. The CDR3 runs 19 residues. Per the germline V gene, CDR1 is MDHEN and CDR2 is SYDVKM.